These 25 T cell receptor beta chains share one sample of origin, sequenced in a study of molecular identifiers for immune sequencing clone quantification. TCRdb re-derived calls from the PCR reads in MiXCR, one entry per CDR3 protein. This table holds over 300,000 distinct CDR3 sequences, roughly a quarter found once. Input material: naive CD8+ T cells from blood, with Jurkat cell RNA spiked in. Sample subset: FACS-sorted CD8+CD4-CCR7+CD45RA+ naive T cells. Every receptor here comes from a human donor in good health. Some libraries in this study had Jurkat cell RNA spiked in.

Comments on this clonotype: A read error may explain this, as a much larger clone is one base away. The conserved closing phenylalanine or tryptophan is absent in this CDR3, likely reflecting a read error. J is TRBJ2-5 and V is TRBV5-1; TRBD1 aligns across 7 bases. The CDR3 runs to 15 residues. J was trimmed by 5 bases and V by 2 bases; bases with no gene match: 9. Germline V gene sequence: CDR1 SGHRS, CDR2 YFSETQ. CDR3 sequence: CASSFHDRVPETQYY. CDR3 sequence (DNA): TGCGCCAGCAGCTTTCACGACAGGGTCCCGGAGACCCAGTACTAC.

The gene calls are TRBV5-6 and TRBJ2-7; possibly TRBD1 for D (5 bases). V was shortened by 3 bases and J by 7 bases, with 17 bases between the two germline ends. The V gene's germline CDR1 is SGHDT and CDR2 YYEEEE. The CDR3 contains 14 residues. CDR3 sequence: CASSWAGPLREQYF. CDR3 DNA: TGTGCCAGCAGCTGGGCAGGGCCGTTGAGGGAGCAGTACTTC. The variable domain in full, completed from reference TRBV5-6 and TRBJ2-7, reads DAGVTQSPTHLIKTRGQQVTLRCSPKSGHDTVSWYQQALGQGPQFIFQYYEEEERQRGNFPDRFSGHQFPNYSSELNVNALLLGDSALYLCASSWAGPLREQYFGPGTRLTVT.

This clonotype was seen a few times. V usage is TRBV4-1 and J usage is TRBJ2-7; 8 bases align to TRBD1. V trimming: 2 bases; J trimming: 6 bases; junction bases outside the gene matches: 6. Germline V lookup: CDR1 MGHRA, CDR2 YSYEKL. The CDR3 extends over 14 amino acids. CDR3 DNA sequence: TGCGCCAGCAGCCAACGACAGGGGTCCGCCGAGCAGTACTTC. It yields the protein CASSQRQGSAEQYF.

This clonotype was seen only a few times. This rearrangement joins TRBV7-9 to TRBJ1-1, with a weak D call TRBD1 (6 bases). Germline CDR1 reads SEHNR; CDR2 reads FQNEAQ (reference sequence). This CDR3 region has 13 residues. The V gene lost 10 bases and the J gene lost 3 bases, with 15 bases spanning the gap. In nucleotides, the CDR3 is TGTGCCATCTTGTTCCAGGGGTACACTGAAGCTTTCTTT. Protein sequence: CAILFQGYTEAFF.

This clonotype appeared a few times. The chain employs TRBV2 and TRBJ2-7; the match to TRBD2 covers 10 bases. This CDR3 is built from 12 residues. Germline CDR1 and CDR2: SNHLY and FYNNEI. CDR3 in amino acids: CVGTSDLYEQYF. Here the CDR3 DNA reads TGTGTTGGGACTAGCGACCTCTACGAGCAGTACTTC.

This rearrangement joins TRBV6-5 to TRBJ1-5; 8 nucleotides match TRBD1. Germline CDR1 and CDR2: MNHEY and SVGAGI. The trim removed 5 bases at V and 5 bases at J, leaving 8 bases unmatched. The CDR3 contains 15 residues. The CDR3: CASSLDRGGYQPQHF. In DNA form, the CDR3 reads TGTGCCAGCAGTCTTGACAGGGGAGGCTATCAGCCCCAGCATTTT.

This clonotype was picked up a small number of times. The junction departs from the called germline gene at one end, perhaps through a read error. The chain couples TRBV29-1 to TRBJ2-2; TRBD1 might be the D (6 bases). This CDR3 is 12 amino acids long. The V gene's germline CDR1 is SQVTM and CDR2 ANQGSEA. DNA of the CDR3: TGCAGCGTTGGGGACACCGCCGGGGAGCCGTTTTTT. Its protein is CSVGDTAGEPFF.

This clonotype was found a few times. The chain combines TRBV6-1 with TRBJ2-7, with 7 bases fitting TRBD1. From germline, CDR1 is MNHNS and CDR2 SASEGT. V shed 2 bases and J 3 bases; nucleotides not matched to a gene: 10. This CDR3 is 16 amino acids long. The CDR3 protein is CASSERPGTANYEQYF. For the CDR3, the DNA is TGTGCCAGCAGTGAACGGCCCGGGACAGCAAACTACGAGCAGTACTTC.

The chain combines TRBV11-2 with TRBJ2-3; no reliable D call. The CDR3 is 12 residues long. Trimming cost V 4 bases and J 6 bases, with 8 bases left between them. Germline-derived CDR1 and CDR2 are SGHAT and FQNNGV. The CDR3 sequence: CASSSTMDTQYF. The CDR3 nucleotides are TGTGCCAGCAGCTCTACCATGGATACGCAGTATTTT.

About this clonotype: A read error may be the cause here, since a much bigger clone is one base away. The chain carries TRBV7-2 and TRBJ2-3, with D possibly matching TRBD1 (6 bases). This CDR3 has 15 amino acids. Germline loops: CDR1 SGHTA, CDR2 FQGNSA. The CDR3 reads CASRLNDRNVDTQDF. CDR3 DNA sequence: TGTGCCAGCAGGCTTAACGACAGGAACGTAGATACGCAGGATTTT. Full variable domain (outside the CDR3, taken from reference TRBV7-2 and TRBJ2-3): GAGVSQSPSNKVTEKGKDVELRCDPISGHTALYWYRQSLGQGLEFLIYFQGNSAPDKSGLPSDRFSAERTGGSVSTLTIQRTQQEDSAVYLCASRLNDRNVDTQDFGPGTRLTVL.

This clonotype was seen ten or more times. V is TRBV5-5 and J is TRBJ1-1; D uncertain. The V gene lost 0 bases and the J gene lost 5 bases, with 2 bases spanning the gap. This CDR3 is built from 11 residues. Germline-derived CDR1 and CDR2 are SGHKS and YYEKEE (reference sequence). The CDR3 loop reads CASSLETEAFF. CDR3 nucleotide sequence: TGTGCCAGCAGCTTGGAGACTGAAGCTTTCTTT. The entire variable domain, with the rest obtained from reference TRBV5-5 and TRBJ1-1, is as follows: DAGVTQSPTHLIKTRGQQVTLRCSPISGHKSVSWYQQVLGQGPQFIFQYYEKEERGRGNFPDRFSARQFPNYSSELNVNALLLGDSALYLCASSLETEAFFGQGTRLTVV.

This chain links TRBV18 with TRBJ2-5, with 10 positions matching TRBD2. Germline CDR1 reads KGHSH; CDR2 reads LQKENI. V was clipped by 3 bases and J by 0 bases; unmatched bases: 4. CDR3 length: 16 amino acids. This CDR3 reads CASSPLAGGYQETQYF. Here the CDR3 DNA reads TGTGCCAGCTCACCGTTAGCGGGGGGATACCAAGAGACCCAGTACTTC. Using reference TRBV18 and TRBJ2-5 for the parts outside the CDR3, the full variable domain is NAGVMQNPRHLVRRRGQEARLRCSPMKGHSHVYWYRQLPEEGLKFMVYLQKENIIDESGMPKERFSAEFPKEGPSILRIQQVVRGDSAAYFCASSPLAGGYQETQYFGPGTRLLVL.

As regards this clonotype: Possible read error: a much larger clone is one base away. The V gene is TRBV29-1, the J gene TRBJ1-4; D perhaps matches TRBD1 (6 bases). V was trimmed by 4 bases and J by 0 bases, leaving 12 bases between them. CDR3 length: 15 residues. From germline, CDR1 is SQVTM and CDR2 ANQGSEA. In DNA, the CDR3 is TGCAGCGTTGTCTACGGGACAACAACTAATGAAAAACTGTTTTTT. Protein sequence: CSVVYGTTTNEKLFF.

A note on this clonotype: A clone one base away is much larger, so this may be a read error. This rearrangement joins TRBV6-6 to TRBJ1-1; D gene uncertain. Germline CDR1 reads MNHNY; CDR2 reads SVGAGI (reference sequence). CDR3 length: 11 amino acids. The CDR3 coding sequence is TGTGCCGGCAGTGGTACGGCTGAAGCTTTCTTT. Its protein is CAGSGTAEAFF.

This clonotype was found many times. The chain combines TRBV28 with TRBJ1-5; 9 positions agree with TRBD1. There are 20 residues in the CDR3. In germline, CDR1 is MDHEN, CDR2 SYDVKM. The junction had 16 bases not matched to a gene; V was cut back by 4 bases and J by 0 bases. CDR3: CASSYPRTGEGEISNQPQHF. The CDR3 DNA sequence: TGTGCCAGCAGTTACCCCCGGACAGGGGAAGGGGAGATTAGCAATCAGCCCCAGCATTTT.

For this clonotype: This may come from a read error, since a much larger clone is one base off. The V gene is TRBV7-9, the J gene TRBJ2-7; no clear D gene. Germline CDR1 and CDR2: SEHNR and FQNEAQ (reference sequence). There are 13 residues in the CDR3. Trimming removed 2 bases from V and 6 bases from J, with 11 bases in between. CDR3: CASSLYPGGEQYF. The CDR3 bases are TGTGCCAGCAGCTTATACCCTGGCGGCGAGCAGTACTTC. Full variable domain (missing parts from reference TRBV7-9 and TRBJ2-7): DTGVSQNPRHKITKRGQNVTFRCDPISEHNRLYWYRQTLGQGPEFLTYFQNEAQLEKSRLLSDRFSAERPKGSFSTLEIQRTEQGDSAMYLCASSLYPGGEQYFGPGTRLTVT.

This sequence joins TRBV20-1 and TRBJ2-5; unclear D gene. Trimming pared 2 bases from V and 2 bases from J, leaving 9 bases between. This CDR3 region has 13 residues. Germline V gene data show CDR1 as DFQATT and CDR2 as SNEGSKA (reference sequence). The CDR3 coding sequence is TGCAGTGCTAGACAGCTTTCACAAGAGACCCAGTACTTC. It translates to CSARQLSQETQYF.

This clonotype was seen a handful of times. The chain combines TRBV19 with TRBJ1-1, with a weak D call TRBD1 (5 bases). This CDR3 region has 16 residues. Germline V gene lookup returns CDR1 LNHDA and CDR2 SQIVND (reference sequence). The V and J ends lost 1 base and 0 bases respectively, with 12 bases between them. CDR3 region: CASSIAGGYMNTEAFF. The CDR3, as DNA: TGTGCCAGTAGTATAGCGGGGGGATACATGAACACTGAAGCTTTCTTT. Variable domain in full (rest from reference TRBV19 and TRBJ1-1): DGGITQSPKYLFRKEGQNVTLSCEQNLNHDAMYWYRQDPGQGLRLIYYSQIVNDFQKGDIAEGYSVSREKKESFPLTVTSAQKNPTAFYLCASSIAGGYMNTEAFFGQGTRLTVV.

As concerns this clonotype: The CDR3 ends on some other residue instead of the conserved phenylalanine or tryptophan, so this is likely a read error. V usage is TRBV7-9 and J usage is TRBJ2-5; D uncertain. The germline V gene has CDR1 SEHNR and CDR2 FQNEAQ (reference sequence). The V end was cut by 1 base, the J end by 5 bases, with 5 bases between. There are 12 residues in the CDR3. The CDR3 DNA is TGTGCCAGCAGCTTAGTCCTGGAGACCCAGTACATC. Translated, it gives CASSLVLETQYI.

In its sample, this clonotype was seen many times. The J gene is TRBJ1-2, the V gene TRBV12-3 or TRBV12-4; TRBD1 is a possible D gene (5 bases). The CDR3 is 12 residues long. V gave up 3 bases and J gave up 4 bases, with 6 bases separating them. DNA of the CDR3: TGTGCCAGCAGTTTCGGGGGCTATGGCTACACCTTC. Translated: CASSFGGYGYTF.

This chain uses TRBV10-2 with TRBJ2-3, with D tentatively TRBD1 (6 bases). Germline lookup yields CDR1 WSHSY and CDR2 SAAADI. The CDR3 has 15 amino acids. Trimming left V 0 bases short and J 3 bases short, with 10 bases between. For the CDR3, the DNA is TGCGCCAGCAGTGAGTCTAGAGGGGGAACAGATACGCAGTATTTT. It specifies CASSESRGGTDTQYF.

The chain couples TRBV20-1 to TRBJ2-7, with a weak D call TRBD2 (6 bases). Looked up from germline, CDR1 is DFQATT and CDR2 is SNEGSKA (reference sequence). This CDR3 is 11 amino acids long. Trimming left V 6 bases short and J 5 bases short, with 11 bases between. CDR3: CSAGGTHEQYF. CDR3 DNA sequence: TGCAGTGCGGGGGGTACCCACGAGCAGTACTTC.

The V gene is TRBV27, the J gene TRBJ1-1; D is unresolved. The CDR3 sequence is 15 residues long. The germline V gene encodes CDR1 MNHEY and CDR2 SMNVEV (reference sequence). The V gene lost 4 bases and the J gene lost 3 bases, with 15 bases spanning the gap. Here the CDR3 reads CASSSGWGTYTEAFF. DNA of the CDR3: TGTGCCAGCAGTTCCGGTTGGGGTACGTACACTGAAGCTTTCTTT.

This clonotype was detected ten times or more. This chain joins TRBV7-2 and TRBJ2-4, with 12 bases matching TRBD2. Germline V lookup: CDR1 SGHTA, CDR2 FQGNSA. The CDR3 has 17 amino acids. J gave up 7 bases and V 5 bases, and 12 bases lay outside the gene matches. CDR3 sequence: CASSITGTSGYYNIQYF. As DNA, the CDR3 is TGTGCCAGCAGCATTACCGGGACTAGCGGGTATTATAACATTCAGTACTTC.

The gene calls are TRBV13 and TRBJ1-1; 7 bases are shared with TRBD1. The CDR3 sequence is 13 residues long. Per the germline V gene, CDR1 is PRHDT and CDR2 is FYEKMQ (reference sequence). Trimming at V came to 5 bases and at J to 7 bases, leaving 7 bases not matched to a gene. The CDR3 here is CASSKGQALEAFF. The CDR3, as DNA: TGTGCCAGCAGCAAAGGACAGGCTCTTGAAGCTTTCTTT.